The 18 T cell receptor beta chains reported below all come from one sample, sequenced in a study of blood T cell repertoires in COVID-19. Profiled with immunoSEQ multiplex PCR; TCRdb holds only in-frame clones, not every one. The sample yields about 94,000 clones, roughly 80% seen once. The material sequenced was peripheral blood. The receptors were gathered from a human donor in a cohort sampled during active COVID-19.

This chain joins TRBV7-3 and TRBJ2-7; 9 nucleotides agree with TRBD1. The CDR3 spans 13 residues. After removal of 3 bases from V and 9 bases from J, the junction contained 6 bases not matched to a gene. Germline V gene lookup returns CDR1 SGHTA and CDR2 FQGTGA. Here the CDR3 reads CASSLGQGTGQYF. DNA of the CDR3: TGTGCCAGCAGCTTGGGACAGGGAACGGGGCAGTACTTC.

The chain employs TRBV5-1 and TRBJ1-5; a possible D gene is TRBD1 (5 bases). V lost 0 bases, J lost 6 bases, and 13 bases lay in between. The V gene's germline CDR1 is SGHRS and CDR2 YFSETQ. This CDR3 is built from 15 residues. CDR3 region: CASSLAGGWVQPQHF. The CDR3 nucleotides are TGCGCCAGCAGCTTGGCCGGGGGATGGGTTCAGCCCCAGCATTTT.

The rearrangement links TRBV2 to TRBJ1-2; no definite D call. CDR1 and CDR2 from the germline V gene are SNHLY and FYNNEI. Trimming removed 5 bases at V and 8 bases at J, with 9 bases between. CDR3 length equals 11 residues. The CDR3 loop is CASSTLYGYTF. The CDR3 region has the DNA TGTGCCAGCAGTACTTTATACGGCTACACCTTC. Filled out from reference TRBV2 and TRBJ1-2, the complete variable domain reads EPEVTQTPSHQVTQMGQEVILRCVPISNHLYFYWYRQILGQKVEFLVSFYNNEISEKSEIFDDQFSVERPDGSNFTLKIRSTKLEDSAMYFCASSTLYGYTFGSGTRLTVV.

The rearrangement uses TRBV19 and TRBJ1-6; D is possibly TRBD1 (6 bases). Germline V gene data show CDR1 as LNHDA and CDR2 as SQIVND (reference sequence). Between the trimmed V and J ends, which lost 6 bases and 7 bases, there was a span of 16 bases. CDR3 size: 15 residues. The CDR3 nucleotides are TGTGCCAGTAGCCCATACGGGACATTGAATTCACCCCTCCACTTT. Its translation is CASSPYGTLNSPLHF. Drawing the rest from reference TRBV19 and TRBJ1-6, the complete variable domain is DGGITQSPKYLFRKEGQNVTLSCEQNLNHDAMYWYRQDPGQGLRLIYYSQIVNDFQKGDIAEGYSVSREKKESFPLTVTSAQKNPTAFYLCASSPYGTLNSPLHFGNGTRLTVT.

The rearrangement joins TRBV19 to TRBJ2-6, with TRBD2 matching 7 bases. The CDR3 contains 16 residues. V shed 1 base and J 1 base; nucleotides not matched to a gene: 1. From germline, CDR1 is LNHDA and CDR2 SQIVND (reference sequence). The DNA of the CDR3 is TGTGCCAGTAGTATAGTCGGGAGGTCTGGGGCCAACGTCCTGACTTTC. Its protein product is CASSIVGRSGANVLTF. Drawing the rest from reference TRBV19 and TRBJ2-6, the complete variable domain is DGGITQSPKYLFRKEGQNVTLSCEQNLNHDAMYWYRQDPGQGLRLIYYSQIVNDFQKGDIAEGYSVSREKKESFPLTVTSAQKNPTAFYLCASSIVGRSGANVLTFGAGSRLTVL.

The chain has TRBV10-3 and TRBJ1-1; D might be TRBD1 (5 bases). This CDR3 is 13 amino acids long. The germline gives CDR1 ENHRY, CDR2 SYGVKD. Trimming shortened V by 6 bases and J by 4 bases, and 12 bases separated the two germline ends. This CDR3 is CAIRAGGGTEAFF. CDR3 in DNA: TGTGCCATCAGAGCGGGGGGGGGCACTGAAGCTTTCTTT.

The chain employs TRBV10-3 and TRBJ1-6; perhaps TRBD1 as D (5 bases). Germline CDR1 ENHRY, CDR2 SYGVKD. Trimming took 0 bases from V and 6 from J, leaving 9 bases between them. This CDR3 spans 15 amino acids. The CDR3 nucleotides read TGTGCCATCAGTGAGTCGGGGCAGGGTAATTCACCCCTCCACTTT. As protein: CAISESGQGNSPLHF.

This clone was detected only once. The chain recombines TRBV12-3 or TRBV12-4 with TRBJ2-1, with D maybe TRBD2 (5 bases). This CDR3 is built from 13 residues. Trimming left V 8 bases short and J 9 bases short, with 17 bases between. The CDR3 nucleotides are TGTGCCAGCGGCACGAGGGTTGGAAGTGAGCAGTTCTTC. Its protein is CASGTRVGSEQFF.

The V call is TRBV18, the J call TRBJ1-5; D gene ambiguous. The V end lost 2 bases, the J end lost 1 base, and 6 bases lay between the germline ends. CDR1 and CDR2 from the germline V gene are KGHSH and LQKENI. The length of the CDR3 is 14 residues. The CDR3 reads CASSPLASNQPQHF. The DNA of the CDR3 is TGTGCCAGCTCACCATTGGCCAGCAATCAGCCCCAGCATTTT.

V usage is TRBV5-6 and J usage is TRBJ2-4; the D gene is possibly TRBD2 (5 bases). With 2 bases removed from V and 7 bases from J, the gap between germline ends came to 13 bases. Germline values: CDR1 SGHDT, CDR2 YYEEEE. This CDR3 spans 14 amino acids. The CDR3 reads CASSLGSAVNIQYF. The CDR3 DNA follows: TGTGCCAGCAGCTTAGGGTCAGCGGTCAACATTCAGTACTTC.

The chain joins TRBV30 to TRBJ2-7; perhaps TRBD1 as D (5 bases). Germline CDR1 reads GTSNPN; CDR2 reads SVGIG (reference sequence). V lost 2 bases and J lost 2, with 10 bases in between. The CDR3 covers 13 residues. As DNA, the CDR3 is TGTGCCTGGAGTCCCCAGGGCCCCTACGAGCAGTACTTC. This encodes CAWSPQGPYEQYF. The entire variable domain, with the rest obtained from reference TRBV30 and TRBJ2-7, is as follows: SQTIHQWPATLVQPVGSPLSLECTVEGTSNPNLYWYRQAAGRGLQLLFYSVGIGQISSEVPQNLSASRPQDRQFILSSKKLLLSDSGFYLCAWSPQGPYEQYFGPGTRLTVT.

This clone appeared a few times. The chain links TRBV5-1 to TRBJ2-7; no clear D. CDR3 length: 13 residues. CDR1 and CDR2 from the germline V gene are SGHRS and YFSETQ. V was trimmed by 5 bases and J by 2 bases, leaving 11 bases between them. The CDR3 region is CASSFGSTYEQYF. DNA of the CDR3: TGCGCCAGCAGTTTCGGGTCCACCTACGAGCAGTACTTC.

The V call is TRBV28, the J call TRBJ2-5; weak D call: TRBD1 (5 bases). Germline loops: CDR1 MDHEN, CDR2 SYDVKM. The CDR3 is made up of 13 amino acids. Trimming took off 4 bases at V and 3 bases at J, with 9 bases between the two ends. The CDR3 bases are TGTGCCAGCAGTTGGGGCAGGAAAGAGACCCAGTACTTC. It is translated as CASSWGRKETQYF.

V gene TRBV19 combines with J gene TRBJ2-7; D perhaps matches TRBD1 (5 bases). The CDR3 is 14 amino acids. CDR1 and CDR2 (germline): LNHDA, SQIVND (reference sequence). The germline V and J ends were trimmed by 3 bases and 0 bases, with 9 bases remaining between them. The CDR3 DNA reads TGTGCCAGTAGTATGATCGACAGCTCCTACGAGCAGTACTTC. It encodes CASSMIDSSYEQYF. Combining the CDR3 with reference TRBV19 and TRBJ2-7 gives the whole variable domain DGGITQSPKYLFRKEGQNVTLSCEQNLNHDAMYWYRQDPGQGLRLIYYSQIVNDFQKGDIAEGYSVSREKKESFPLTVTSAQKNPTAFYLCASSMIDSSYEQYFGPGTRLTVT.

The CDR3 DNA reads as TGCGCCAGCAGCTTGGACGGGACAGCGATGAACACTGAAGCTTTCTTT. Its translation is CASSLDGTAMNTEAFF. The rearrangement uses TRBV5-1 and TRBJ1-1; 7 nucleotides line up with TRBD1. The V segment lost 0 bases and the J segment 0 bases; nucleotides outside the gene matches: 5. Germline V gene lookup returns CDR1 SGHRS and CDR2 YFSETQ. The CDR3 is 16 residues long.

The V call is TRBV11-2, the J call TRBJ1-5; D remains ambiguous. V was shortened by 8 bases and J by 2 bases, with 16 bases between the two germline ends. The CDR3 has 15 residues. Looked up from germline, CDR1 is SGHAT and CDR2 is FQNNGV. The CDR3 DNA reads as TGTGCCAGCTCCCGAGGAGGTATACGCAATCAGCCCCAGCATTTT. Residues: CASSRGGIRNQPQHF.

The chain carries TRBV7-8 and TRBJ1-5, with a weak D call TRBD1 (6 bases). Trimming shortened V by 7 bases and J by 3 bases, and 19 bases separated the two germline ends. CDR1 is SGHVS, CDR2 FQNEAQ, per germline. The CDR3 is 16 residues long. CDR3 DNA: TGTGCCAGCATCCCCGAAGCCGGGACACTCAATCAGCCCCAGCATTTT. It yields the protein CASIPEAGTLNQPQHF.

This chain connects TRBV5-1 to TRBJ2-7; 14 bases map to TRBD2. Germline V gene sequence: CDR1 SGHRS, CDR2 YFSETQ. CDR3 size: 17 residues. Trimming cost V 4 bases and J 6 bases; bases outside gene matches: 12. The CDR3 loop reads CASSGPRLAGGQAEQYF. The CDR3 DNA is TGCGCCAGCAGCGGCCCCCGACTAGCGGGAGGGCAGGCCGAGCAGTACTTC.